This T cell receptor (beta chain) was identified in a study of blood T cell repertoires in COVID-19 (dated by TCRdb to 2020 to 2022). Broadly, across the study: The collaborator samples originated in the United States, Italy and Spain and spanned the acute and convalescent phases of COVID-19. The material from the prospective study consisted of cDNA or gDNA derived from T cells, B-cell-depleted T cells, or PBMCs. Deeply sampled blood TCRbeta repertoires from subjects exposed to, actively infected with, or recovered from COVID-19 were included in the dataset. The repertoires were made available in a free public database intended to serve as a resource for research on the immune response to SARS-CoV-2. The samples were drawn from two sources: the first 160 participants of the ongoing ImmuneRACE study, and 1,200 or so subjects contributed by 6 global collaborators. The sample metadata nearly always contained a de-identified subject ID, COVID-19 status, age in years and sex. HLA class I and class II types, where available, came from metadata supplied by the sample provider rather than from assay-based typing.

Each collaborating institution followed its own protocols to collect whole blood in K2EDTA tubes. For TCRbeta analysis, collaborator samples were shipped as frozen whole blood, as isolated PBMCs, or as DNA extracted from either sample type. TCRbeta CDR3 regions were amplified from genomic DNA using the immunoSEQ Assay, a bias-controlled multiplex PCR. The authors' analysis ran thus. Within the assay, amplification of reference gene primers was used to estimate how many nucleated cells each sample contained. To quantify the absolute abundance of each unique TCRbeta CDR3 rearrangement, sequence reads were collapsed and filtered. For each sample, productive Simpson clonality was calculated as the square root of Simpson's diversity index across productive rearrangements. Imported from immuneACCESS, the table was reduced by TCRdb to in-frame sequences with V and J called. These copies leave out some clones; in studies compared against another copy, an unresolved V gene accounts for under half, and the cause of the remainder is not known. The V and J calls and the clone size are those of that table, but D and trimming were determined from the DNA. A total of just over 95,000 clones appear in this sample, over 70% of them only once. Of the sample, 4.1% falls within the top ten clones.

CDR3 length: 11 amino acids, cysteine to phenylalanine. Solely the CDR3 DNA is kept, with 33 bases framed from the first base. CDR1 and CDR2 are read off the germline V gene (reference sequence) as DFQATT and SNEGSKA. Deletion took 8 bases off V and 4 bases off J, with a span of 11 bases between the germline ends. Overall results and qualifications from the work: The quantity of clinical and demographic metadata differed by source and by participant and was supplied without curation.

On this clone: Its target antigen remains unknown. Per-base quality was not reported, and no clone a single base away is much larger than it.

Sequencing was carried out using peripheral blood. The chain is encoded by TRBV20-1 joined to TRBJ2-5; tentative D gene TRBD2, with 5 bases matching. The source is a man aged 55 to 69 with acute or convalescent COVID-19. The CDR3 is CSIRGRETQYF. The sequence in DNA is TGCAGTATTCGGGGTCGAGAGACCCAGTACTTC.